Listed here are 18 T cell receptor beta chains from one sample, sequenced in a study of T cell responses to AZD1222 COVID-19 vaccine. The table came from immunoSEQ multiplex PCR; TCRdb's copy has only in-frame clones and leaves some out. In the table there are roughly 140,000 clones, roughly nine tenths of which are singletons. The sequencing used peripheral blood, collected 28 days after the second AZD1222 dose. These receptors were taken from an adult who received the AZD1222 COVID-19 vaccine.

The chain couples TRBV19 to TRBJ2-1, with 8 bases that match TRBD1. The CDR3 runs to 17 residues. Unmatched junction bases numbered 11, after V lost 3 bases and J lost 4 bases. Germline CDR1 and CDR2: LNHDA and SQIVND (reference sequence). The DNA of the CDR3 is TGTGCCAGTAGTATTCGTGGAGGGCAGGGGGCATACAATGAGCAGTTCTTC. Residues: CASSIRGGQGAYNEQFF.

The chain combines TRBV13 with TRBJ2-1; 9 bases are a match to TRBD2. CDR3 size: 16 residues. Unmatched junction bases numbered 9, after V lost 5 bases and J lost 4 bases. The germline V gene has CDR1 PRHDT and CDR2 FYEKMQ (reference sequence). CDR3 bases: TGTGCCAGCAGCCAGATGGGACTAGCTGGGTACAATGAGCAGTTCTTC. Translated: CASSQMGLAGYNEQFF.

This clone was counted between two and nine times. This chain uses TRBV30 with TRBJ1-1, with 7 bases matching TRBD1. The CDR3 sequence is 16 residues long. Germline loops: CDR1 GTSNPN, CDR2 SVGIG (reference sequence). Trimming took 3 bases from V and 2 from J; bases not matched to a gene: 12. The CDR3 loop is CAWSRDREPFNTEAFF. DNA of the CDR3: TGTGCCTGGAGCCGTGACAGGGAGCCCTTTAACACTGAAGCTTTCTTT. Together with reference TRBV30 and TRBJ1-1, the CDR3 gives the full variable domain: SQTIHQWPATLVQPVGSPLSLECTVEGTSNPNLYWYRQAAGRGLQLLFYSVGIGQISSEVPQNLSASRPQDRQFILSSKKLLLSDSGFYLCAWSRDREPFNTEAFFGQGTRLTVV.

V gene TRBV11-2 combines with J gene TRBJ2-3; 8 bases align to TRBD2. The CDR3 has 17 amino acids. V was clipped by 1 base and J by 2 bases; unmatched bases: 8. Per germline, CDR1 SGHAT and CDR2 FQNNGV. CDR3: CASSLVRSGSSTDTQYF. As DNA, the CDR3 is TGTGCCAGCAGCTTAGTACGAAGCGGGAGTTCCACAGATACGCAGTATTTT.

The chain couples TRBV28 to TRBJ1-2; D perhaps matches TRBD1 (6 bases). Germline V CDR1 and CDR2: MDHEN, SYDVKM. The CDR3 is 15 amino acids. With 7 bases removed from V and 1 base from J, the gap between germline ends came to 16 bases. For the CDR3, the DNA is TGTGCCAGCACCTCTGAAGGGGGTGGTAACTATGGCTACACCTTC. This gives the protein CASTSEGGGNYGYTF.

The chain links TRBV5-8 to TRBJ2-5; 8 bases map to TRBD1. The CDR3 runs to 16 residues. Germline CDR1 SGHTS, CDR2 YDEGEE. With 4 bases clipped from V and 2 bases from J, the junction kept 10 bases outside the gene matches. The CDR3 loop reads CASSTRQGIIQETQYF. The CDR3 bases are TGTGCCAGCAGCACCCGACAGGGGATAATTCAAGAGACCCAGTACTTC. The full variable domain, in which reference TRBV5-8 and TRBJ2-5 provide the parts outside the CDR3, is EAGVTQSPTHLIKTRGQQATLRCSPISGHTSVYWYQQALGLGLQFLLWYDEGEERNRGNFPPRFSGRQFPNYSSELNVNALELEDSALYLCASSTRQGIIQETQYFGPGTRLLVL.

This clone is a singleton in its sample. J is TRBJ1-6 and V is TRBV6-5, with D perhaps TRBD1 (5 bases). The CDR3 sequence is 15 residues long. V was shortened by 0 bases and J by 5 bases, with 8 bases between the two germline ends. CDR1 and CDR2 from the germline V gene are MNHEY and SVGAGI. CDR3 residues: CASSYSRQNNSPLHF. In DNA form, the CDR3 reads TGTGCCAGCAGTTACTCGCGACAGAATAATTCACCCCTCCACTTT.

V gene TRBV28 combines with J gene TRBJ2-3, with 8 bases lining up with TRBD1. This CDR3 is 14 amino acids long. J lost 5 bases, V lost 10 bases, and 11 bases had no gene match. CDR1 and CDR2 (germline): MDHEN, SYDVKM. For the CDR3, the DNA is TGTGCCACCCTAATCCGACAGGGGAGAGATACGCAGTATTTT. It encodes CATLIRQGRDTQYF.

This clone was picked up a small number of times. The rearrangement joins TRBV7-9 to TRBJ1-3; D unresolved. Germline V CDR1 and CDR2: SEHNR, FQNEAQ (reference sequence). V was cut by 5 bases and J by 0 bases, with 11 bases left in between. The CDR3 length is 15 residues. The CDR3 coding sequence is TGTGCCAGCAGCACCCGGGCGTTCTCTGGAAACACCATATATTTT. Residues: CASSTRAFSGNTIYF.

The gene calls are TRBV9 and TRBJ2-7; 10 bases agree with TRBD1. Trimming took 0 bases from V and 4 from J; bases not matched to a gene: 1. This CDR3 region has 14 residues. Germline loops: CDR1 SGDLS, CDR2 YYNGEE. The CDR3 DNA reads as TGTGCCAGCAGCGTAGAGGGACAGGGGTACGAGCAGTACTTC. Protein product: CASSVEGQGYEQYF.

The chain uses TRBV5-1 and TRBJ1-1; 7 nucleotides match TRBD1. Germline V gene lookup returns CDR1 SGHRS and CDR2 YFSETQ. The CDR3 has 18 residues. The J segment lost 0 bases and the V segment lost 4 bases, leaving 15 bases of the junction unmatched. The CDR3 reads CASSLTIHDRAMNTEAFF. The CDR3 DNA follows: TGCGCCAGCAGCCTAACCATTCATGACAGGGCTATGAACACTGAAGCTTTCTTT.

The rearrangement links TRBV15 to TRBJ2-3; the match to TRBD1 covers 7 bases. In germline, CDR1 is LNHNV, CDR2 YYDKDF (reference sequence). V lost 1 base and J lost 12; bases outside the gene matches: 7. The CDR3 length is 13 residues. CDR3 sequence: CATSRGDSVSQYF. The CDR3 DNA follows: TGTGCCACCAGCAGAGGGGACAGCGTCTCTCAGTATTTT.

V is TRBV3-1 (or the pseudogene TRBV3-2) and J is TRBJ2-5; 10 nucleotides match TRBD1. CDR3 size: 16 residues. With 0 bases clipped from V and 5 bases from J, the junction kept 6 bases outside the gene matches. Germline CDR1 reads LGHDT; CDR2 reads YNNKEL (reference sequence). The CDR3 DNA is TGTGCCAGCAGCCAAGATCTTGGGACAGGGGCCGAGACCCAGTACTTC. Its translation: CASSQDLGTGAETQYF.

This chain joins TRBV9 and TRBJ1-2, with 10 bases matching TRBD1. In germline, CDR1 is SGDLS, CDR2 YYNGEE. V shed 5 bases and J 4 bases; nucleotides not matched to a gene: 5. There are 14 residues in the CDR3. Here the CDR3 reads CASRGTGAGYGYTF. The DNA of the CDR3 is TGTGCCAGCAGAGGGACAGGGGCCGGCTATGGCTACACCTTC.

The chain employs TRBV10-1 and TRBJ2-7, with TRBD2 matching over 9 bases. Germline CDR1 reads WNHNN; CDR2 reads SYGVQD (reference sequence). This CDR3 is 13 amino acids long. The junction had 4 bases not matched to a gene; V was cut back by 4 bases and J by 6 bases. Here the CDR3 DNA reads TGCGCCAGCAGTGGGGGCGGGAGGGGCGAGCAGTACTTC. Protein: CASSGGGRGEQYF.

The CDR3 spells CASSEATGTSGLYNEQFF. In DNA, the CDR3 is TGTGCCAGCAGTGAAGCCACCGGGACTAGCGGGTTGTACAATGAGCAGTTCTTC. This rearrangement joins TRBV6-1 to TRBJ2-1; 12 bases agree with TRBD2. Germline CDR1 MNHNS, CDR2 SASEGT. Germline trimming cut 0 bases from V and 4 bases from J; bases unmatched to any gene: 7. CDR3 length: 18 amino acids.

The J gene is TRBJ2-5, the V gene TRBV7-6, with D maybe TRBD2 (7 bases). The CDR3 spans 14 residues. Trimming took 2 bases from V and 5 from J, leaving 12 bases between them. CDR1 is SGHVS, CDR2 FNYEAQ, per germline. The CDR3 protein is CASSLTGRVETQYF. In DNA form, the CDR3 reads TGTGCCAGCAGCTTAACAGGGAGGGTGGAGACCCAGTACTTC.

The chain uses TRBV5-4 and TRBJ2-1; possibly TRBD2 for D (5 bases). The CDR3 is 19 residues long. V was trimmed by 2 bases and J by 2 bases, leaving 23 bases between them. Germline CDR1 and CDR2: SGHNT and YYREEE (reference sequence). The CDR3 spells CASSFQWTLYQIPYNEQFF. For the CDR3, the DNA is TGTGCCAGCAGCTTCCAATGGACTTTATACCAAATACCCTACAATGAGCAGTTCTTC.